This T cell receptor (beta chain) came from a study of shared T cell receptors in the human thymus. V gave up 8 bases and J gave up 10 bases; unmatched junction bases: 7. Germline lookup yields CDR1 MNHNS and CDR2 SASEGT. This CDR3 comprises 12 residues. Sequenced by immunoSEQ multiplex PCR; TCRdb stores in-frame clones only, minus some. Here the sample spans hundreds of thousands of clones, approximately 88% being singletons. These data are also associated with another study on human thymus T cells.

Sequencing was performed on thymocytes. This sequence joins TRBV6-1 and TRBJ2-1; 8 nucleotides align to TRBD2. The receptor's source is a boy younger than two with a congenital heart defect. CDR3 DNA sequence: TGTGCCAGCCGGGGGGGGAAGTCAGAGCAGTTCTTC. It codes for CASRGGKSEQFF.